The sample holds a few counts of the clone carrying this TCR beta chain. Its antigen is still unknown. In germline, CDR1 is SGHRS, CDR2 YFSETQ. This CDR3 has 13 residues. With 4 bases clipped from V and 8 bases from J, the junction kept 6 bases outside the gene matches. These data come from a study of post-analysis software for immune sequencing data. Study findings and constraints: There were five TRBV segments more frequent in patients than controls, and TRBV5-6, TRBV5-1 and TRBV20-1 were among them.

Unique molecular identifiers featured in each of the TCR beta cDNA libraries. MiXCR, applied by TCRdb to the PCR reads, yields one record per CDR3 protein. The sample lists about 430,000 distinct CDR3 sequences, approximately 39% occurring once. The V gene is TRBV5-1, the J gene TRBJ2-1; 7 bases line up with TRBD1. The TCR was taken from a girl aged 2 to 10 with multiple sclerosis. Source material: blood. DNA of the CDR3: TGCGCCAGCAGCGTGGACAGGCCCCATGAGCAGTTCTTC. This gives the protein CASSVDRPHEQFF.